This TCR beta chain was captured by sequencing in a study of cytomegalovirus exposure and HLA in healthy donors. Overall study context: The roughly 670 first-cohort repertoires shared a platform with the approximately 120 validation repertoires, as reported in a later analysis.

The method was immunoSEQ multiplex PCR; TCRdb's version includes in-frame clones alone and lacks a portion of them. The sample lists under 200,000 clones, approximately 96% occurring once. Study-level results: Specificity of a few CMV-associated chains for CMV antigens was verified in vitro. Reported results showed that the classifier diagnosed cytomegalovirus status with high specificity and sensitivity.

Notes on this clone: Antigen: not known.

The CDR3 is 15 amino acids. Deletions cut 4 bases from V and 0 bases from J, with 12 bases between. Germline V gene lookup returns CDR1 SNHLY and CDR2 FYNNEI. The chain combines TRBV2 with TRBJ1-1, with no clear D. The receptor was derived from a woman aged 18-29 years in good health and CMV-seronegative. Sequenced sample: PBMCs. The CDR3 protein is CASSVFAVLNTEAFF. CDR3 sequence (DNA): TGTGCCAGCAGTGTCTTTGCGGTTTTGAACACTGAAGCTTTCTTT.